Each of the 10 T cell receptor beta chains below was sequenced from the same sample in a study of blood T cells in healthy people across ages. It was with a sample-barcoded 5' primer and a J-beta primer mix that a second PCR of roughly 7 to 12 cycles was run. One entry per CDR3 protein, called by TCRdb with MiXCR from the 5' RACE reads. The repertoire holds about 690,000 distinct CDR3 sequences, with approximately 40% as singletons. Source material: blood. The receptors shown here come from an older man in good health.

The rearrangement uses TRBV20-1 and TRBJ2-5; 8 bases fit TRBD1. Matching the DNA end better, TRBJ2-7 makes the J call doubtful. CDR3 length equals 14 residues. Per the germline V gene, CDR1 is DFQATT and CDR2 is SNEGSKA (reference sequence). CDR3 protein: CSASRPRGLDEQYF. The DNA for the CDR3 is TGCAGTGCTAGCCGACCCAGGGGGCTTGACGAGCAGTACTTC.

This clonotype was seen more than once but under ten times. The chain employs TRBV4-1 and TRBJ1-2; perhaps TRBD1 as D (5 bases). The CDR3 covers 15 residues. Per germline, CDR1 MGHRA and CDR2 YSYEKL. Trimming left V 3 bases short and J 6 bases short, with 17 bases between. The CDR3 bases are TGCGCCAGCAGCCACCAAACTGGGGGTATAGATGGCTACACCTTC. This codes for CASSHQTGGIDGYTF.

This chain uses TRBV28 with TRBJ2-7; 9 bases map to TRBD2. The CDR3 is 15 residues long. CDR1 and CDR2 (germline): MDHEN, SYDVKM. V lost 6 bases, J lost 3 bases, and 9 bases stayed unmatched. CDR3 sequence reads: CASRTPGLALYEQYF. The CDR3 coding sequence is TGTGCCAGCAGGACACCGGGACTAGCCCTCTACGAGCAGTACTTC.

This chain connects TRBV5-1 to TRBJ2-5, with 9 nucleotides matching TRBD1. The CDR3 is made up of 13 amino acids. Trimming cost V 4 bases and J 5 bases; bases outside gene matches: 3. From germline, CDR1 is SGHRS and CDR2 YFSETQ. CDR3 in DNA: TGCGCCAGCAGCATAGGACAGGGGGAGACCCAGTACTTC. Translated: CASSIGQGETQYF.

This clonotype was detected only a few times. This chain uses TRBV20-1 with TRBJ2-2, with D unresolved. CDR1 and CDR2 (germline): DFQATT, SNEGSKA (reference sequence). Trimming pared 6 bases from V and 1 base from J, leaving 18 bases between. The CDR3 contains 16 residues. The CDR3 loop reads CSAPRGGSENTGELFF. In DNA, the CDR3 is TGCAGTGCGCCCAGAGGTGGCAGTGAGAACACCGGGGAGCTGTTTTTT.

Concerning this clonotype: This may stem from a read error, because a much larger clone lies one nucleotide away. V and J are TRBV6-6 and TRBJ2-4; D is unresolved. CDR1 MNHNY and CDR2 SVGAGI come from the germline V gene (reference sequence). The CDR3 has 13 amino acids. With 10 bases removed from V and 2 bases from J, the gap between germline ends came to 12 bases. The CDR3: CAIKVGPKNIQYF. CDR3 DNA: TGTGCCATCAAGGTCGGACCCAAAAACATTCAGTACTTC.

J is TRBJ2-7 and V is TRBV20-1, with 10 positions matching TRBD1. The DNA end is a closer match to TRBJ2-4, so the J assignment may be wrong. The CDR3 runs to 15 residues. Germline V gene lookup returns CDR1 DFQATT and CDR2 SNEGSKA (reference sequence). CDR3 DNA sequence: TGCAGTGCACGCAGCCGGGACAGGGGTAGAAACATTCAGTACTTC. Translated, it gives CSARSRDRGRNIQYF.

The chain employs TRBV20-1 and TRBJ1-1; D not certain. This CDR3 region has 12 residues. Trimming removed 5 bases from V and 6 bases from J, with 13 bases in between. Per the germline V gene, CDR1 is DFQATT and CDR2 is SNEGSKA (reference sequence). CDR3 DNA: TGCAGTGCTGGAGGGTGGAAGGCTGAAGCTTTCTTT. Encoded protein: CSAGGWKAEAFF.

This clonotype was counted a few times. CDR3 in DNA: TGTGCCAGCAGCTTAAGGGAACGGACCGATTCACCCCTCCACTTT. Its protein product is CASSLRERTDSPLHF. This rearrangement joins TRBV7-8 to TRBJ1-6; D unclear. The germline CDR1 and CDR2 sequences are SGHVS and FQNEAQ. The CDR3 is made up of 15 amino acids. The V end was cut by 2 bases, the J end by 8 bases, with 13 bases between.

Remarks on this clonotype: Since a much larger clone is just one base distant, this may be a read error. The rearrangement links TRBV29-1 to TRBJ2-5; 9 bases line up with TRBD2. This CDR3 is built from 16 residues. V lost 5 bases, J lost 11 bases, and 21 bases stayed unmatched. In germline, CDR1 is SQVTM, CDR2 ANQGSEA. Written as DNA, the CDR3 is TGCAGCGTTACCAGACTAGCGGTTCAAGGATATGGTGAGCAGTACTTC. Translating it yields CSVTRLAVQGYGEQYF.